This TCR beta chain originates from a study of T cells in Graves' hyperthyroidism and ophthalmopathy. What was amplified from RNA transcripts were TCR beta CDR3 regions. The TCR CDR3 first-round RT-PCR relied on the HTBI primer set. One entry per CDR3 protein, called by TCRdb with MiXCR from the multiplex PCR reads. The repertoire includes about 360,000 distinct CDR3 sequences, less than 15% of them detected once, and 9.2% sits in the top ten. This clonotype showed up just a few times. Germline CDR1 SGHAT, CDR2 FQDESV (reference sequence). CDR3 size: 18 residues. After removal of 6 bases from V and 4 bases from J, the junction contained 10 bases not matched to a gene.

Sequencing used blood. The chain recombines TRBV11-1 with TRBJ2-6; the match to TRBD1 covers 12 bases. This clonotype was obtained from a woman aged 18-29 years with Graves' hyperthyroidism. The DNA for the CDR3 is TGTGCCAGCAGTGAACCGGGACAGGGGGCGTCCGGGGCCAACGTCCTGACTTTC. Its translation is CASSEPGQGASGANVLTF.